The 9 T cell receptor beta chains presented below share a single source sample, sequenced in a study of blood T cell repertoires in COVID-19. Measured with immunoSEQ multiplex PCR; TCRdb has only the in-frame clones, and not every one. Seen here are about 100,000 clones, 70% to 90% observed once, and the top ten hold around 2%. The sequenced material came from peripheral blood. These receptors originate from a man in his forties or fifties with active COVID-19.

Remarks on this clone: Sequence at one end of the junction differs from germline and may be a read error. V is TRBV9 and J is TRBJ2-3; D unclear. The CDR3 consists of 14 residues. Germline V gene sequence: CDR1 SGDLS, CDR2 YYNGEE. In DNA, the CDR3 is TGTGCCAGCACCGTAAAACCGGGCACAGATACGCAGTATTTT. Residues: CASTVKPGTDTQYF.

The chain links TRBV7-2 to TRBJ1-2, with D perhaps TRBD1 (6 bases). The CDR3 runs to 15 residues. Germline V gene lookup returns CDR1 SGHTA and CDR2 FQGNSA. Trimming stripped 1 base from V and 1 base from J, with 10 bases between. This CDR3 reads CASSLERQVNYGYTF. The CDR3 DNA is TGTGCCAGCAGCTTAGAGAGACAGGTTAACTATGGCTACACCTTC.

The J gene is TRBJ1-4, the V gene TRBV6-6; no definite D call. CDR1 and CDR2 from the germline V gene are MNHNY and SVGAGI (reference sequence). CDR3 length equals 12 residues. CDR3 coding DNA: TGTGCTTCGGGGTCCACTAATGAAAAACTGTTTTTT. Protein product: CASGSTNEKLFF.

The V gene is TRBV6-2 or TRBV6-3, the J gene TRBJ1-1, with 8 nucleotides matching TRBD1. The CDR3 loop spans 14 amino acids. Germline CDR1 is MNHEY and CDR2 is SVGEGT. V dropped 5 bases and J dropped 4; count of bases not matched to a gene: 6. CDR3 DNA: TGTGCCAGCAGTCCGCGGACAGGGCCCACTGAAGCTTTCTTT. The encoded protein is CASSPRTGPTEAFF.

J is TRBJ1-5 and V is TRBV5-5; D remains unclear. CDR3 length: 14 residues. CDR1 SGHKS and CDR2 YYEKEE come from the germline V gene (reference sequence). Deletions cut 1 base from V and 0 bases from J, with 5 bases between. CDR3 nucleotide sequence: TGTGCCAGCAGCTTGACCTATAGCAATCAGCCCCAGCATTTT. It codes for CASSLTYSNQPQHF.

This chain connects TRBV3-1 (or the pseudogene TRBV3-2) to TRBJ2-1; 7 positions match TRBD2. Germline V gene data show CDR1 as LGHDT and CDR2 as YNNKEL (reference sequence). The CDR3 length is 17 residues. V was clipped by 3 bases and J by 0 bases; unmatched bases: 8. The CDR3 sequence is CASSQLSAGDSYNEQFF. CDR3 bases: TGTGCCAGCAGCCAGCTCTCGGCGGGGGACTCCTACAATGAGCAGTTCTTC.

The rearrangement joins TRBV2 to TRBJ2-5; TRBD2 matches 7 bases. The ends lost 8 bases at V and 1 base at J; junction bases unmatched: 10. CDR1 is SNHLY and CDR2 is FYNNEI in the germline V gene. The CDR3 loop spans 15 amino acids. The CDR3 region has the DNA TGTGCCAGCGTGGCTAGCGGCGTCCCCCAAGAGACCCAGTACTTC. Its translation: CASVASGVPQETQYF.

The chain has TRBV7-2 and TRBJ2-7; weak D call: TRBD1 (6 bases). The V and J ends lost 2 bases and 7 bases respectively, with 6 bases between them. CDR3 length: 11 residues. Per the germline V gene, CDR1 is SGHTA and CDR2 is FQGNSA. CDR3 in DNA: TGTGCCAGCAGCTTAAGGGGGGAGCAGTACTTC. Encoded protein: CASSLRGEQYF. Full variable domain (outside the CDR3, taken from reference TRBV7-2 and TRBJ2-7): GAGVSQSPSNKVTEKGKDVELRCDPISGHTALYWYRQSLGQGLEFLIYFQGNSAPDKSGLPSDRFSAERTGGSVSTLTIQRTQQEDSAVYLCASSLRGEQYFGPGTRLTVT.

The rearrangement joins TRBV7-2 to TRBJ1-1; 8 nucleotides match TRBD1. J was trimmed by 2 bases and V by 4 bases; bases with no gene match: 6. The CDR3 has 15 amino acids. Germline CDR1 is SGHTA and CDR2 is FQGNSA. The CDR3 sequence: CASSSQQGANTEAFF. The CDR3 region has the DNA TGTGCCAGCAGCTCTCAGCAGGGGGCAAACACTGAAGCTTTCTTT.